One sample yielded the 27 T cell receptor beta chains listed below, sequenced in a study of cytomegalovirus exposure and HLA in healthy donors. The PCR employed 60 Vbeta primers together with 13 Jbeta primers. Profiled with immunoSEQ multiplex PCR; TCRdb holds only in-frame clones, not every one. The sample consists of over 65,000 clones, about two thirds of them appearing once. Sequenced input: PBMCs. Receptor source: a woman aged 45-65 years in good health and CMV-seropositive.

The chain employs TRBV5-1 and TRBJ1-2, with D possibly being TRBD1 (6 bases). Per the germline V gene, CDR1 is SGHRS and CDR2 is YFSETQ. The CDR3 spans 14 residues. Trimming cost V 0 bases and J 2 bases, with 8 bases left between them. The chain's CDR3 is CASSLAGQNYGYTF. The CDR3 nucleotides are TGCGCCAGCAGCTTGGCCGGACAGAACTATGGCTACACCTTC.

V and J are TRBV5-1 and TRBJ1-2, with D possibly TRBD1 on 5 matching bases. The CDR3 extends over 14 amino acids. The V end lost 4 bases, the J end lost 4 bases, and 14 bases lay between the germline ends. Germline CDR1 is SGHRS and CDR2 is YFSETQ. CDR3 protein: CASSRGGSGYGYTF. The CDR3 DNA follows: TGCGCCAGCAGCCGGGGGGGGTCGGGCTATGGCTACACCTTC.

The chain is built from TRBV7-2 and TRBJ2-2, with no clear D. The CDR3 loop spans 13 amino acids. Germline CDR1 reads SGHTA; CDR2 reads FQGNSA. The V end lost 7 bases, the J end lost 0 bases, and 6 bases lay between the germline ends. CDR3 coding DNA: TGTGCCAGCAACTTCGCGAACACCGGGGAGCTGTTTTTT. Translated: CASNFANTGELFF. Using reference TRBV7-2 and TRBJ2-2 for the parts outside the CDR3, the full variable domain is GAGVSQSPSNKVTEKGKDVELRCDPISGHTALYWYRQSLGQGLEFLIYFQGNSAPDKSGLPSDRFSAERTGGSVSTLTIQRTQQEDSAVYLCASNFANTGELFFGEGSRLTVL.

This chain links TRBV11-2 with TRBJ2-4, with 7 nucleotides matching TRBD1. Germline loops: CDR1 SGHAT, CDR2 FQNNGV. V lost 4 bases and J lost 6; bases outside the gene matches: 6. This CDR3 is built from 14 residues. The chain's CDR3 is CASSYQGDRNIQYF. CDR3 in DNA: TGTGCCAGCAGCTATCAGGGGGATAGAAACATTCAGTACTTC. The complete variable domain, with remaining parts taken from reference TRBV11-2 and TRBJ2-4, reads EAGVAQSPRYKIIEKRQSVAFWCNPISGHATLYWYQQILGQGPKLLIQFQNNGVVDDSQLPKDRFSAERLKGVDSTLKIQPAKLEDSAVYLCASSYQGDRNIQYFGAGTRLSVL.

In the case of this clone: Additional DNA sequences in this sample encode the identical CDR3. This chain connects TRBV6-4 to TRBJ2-3; 14 nucleotides match TRBD2. After removal of 6 bases from V and 4 bases from J, the junction contained 3 bases not matched to a gene. This CDR3 has 15 amino acids. Germline lookup yields CDR1 MRHNA and CDR2 SNTAGT. The CDR3 DNA reads as TGTGCCAGCAGCCCGACTAGCGGGGGGGCAGATACGCAGTATTTT. Translation: CASSPTSGGADTQYF.

With respect to this clone: Because the CDR3 is missing its conserved closing phenylalanine or tryptophan, this is likely a read error. V is TRBV9 and J is TRBJ1-1; 7 nucleotides match TRBD1. Germline V gives CDR1 SGDLS, CDR2 YYNGEE. The CDR3 length is 15 residues. The J segment lost 4 bases and the V segment lost 0 bases, leaving 6 bases of the junction unmatched. The CDR3 DNA reads TGTGCCAGCAGCGTAGCTGGGGCAGGGGGCACTGAAGCTTTCTCT. Its translation: CASSVAGAGGTEAFS.

This chain connects TRBV14 to TRBJ2-1; 12 bases are a match to TRBD2. Trimming took 4 bases from V and 10 from J; bases not matched to a gene: 5. The germline V gene encodes CDR1 SGHDN and CDR2 FVKESK. CDR3 size: 14 residues. In nucleotides, the CDR3 is TGTGCCAGCAGCCCTCTAGCGGGGGGGCGGGAGCAGTTCTTC. Amino acid sequence: CASSPLAGGREQFF.

This clone was seen only a few times. This sample also contains other DNA sequences that code for the same CDR3. DNA of the CDR3: TGTGCCAGCAGTGACTCTAGCGGGGGGGCCACAGATACGCAGTATTTT. Encoded protein: CASSDSSGGATDTQYF. V is TRBV6-4 and J is TRBJ2-3; 11 nucleotides agree with TRBD2. The CDR3 totals 16 residues. V dropped 0 bases and J dropped 2; count of bases not matched to a gene: 1. Germline CDR1 is MRHNA and CDR2 is SNTAGT.

V is TRBV6-4 and J is TRBJ1-1; 7 nucleotides match TRBD1. Germline trimming cut 6 bases from V and 5 bases from J; bases unmatched to any gene: 6. Germline V gene data show CDR1 as MRHNA and CDR2 as SNTAGT. The CDR3 contains 13 residues. The CDR3 here is CASRAEQGTEAFF. The DNA for the CDR3 is TGTGCCAGCAGGGCCGAACAGGGGACTGAAGCTTTCTTT.

This clone was counted between two and nine times. The chain uses TRBV5-1 and TRBJ1-2; 7 bases agree with TRBD1. Trimming removed 4 bases from V and 3 bases from J; junction bases left unmatched: 6. This CDR3 has 14 amino acids. Germline V gene data show CDR1 as SGHRS and CDR2 as YFSETQ. The CDR3 sequence is CASSISTGDYGYTF. The CDR3 DNA is TGCGCCAGCAGCATCTCTACAGGGGACTATGGCTACACCTTC. Filled out from reference TRBV5-1 and TRBJ1-2, the complete variable domain reads KAGVTQTPRYLIKTRGQQVTLSCSPISGHRSVSWYQQTPGQGLQFLFEYFSETQRNKGNFPGRFSGRQFSNSRSEMNVSTLELGDSALYLCASSISTGDYGYTFGSGTRLTVV.

There are a few counts of this clone. The V and J genes are TRBV7-2 and TRBJ2-5, with 9 nucleotides matching TRBD2. The CDR3 extends over 16 amino acids. V shed 3 bases, J shed 5 bases, and the junction held 10 bases outside the gene matches. Germline V gene sequence: CDR1 SGHTA, CDR2 FQGNSA. Written as DNA, the CDR3 is TGTGCCAGCAGCTTGGAAGGGGCTAGCGGGGAGGAGACCCAGTACTTC. This sequence encodes CASSLEGASGEETQYF.

This clone was seen a handful of times. V is TRBV27 and J is TRBJ1-6; 7 bases fit TRBD1. Germline V lookup: CDR1 MNHEY, CDR2 SMNVEV (reference sequence). J lost 7 bases, V lost 4 bases, and 7 bases had no gene match. This CDR3 contains 15 residues. The CDR3 region has the DNA TGTGCCAGCAGTTCCCGACAGGGAACCAATTCACCCCTCCACTTT. Residues: CASSSRQGTNSPLHF.

The chain links TRBV6-4 to TRBJ1-6; TRBD1 might be the D (5 bases). The CDR3 loop spans 14 amino acids. CDR1 and CDR2 (germline): MRHNA, SNTAGT. Trimming cost V 6 bases and J 3 bases, with 9 bases left between them. This CDR3 is CASSIDSYNSPLHF. The CDR3 bases are TGTGCCAGCAGCATCGACAGCTATAATTCACCCCTCCACTTT.

This chain uses TRBV27 with TRBJ2-2; TRBD2 agrees at 9 bases. Germline-derived CDR1 and CDR2 are MNHEY and SMNVEV (reference sequence). The trim removed 4 bases at V and 2 bases at J, leaving 8 bases unmatched. The CDR3 loop spans 17 amino acids. The CDR3 is CASSSSLAGYNTGELFF. Written as DNA, the CDR3 is TGTGCCAGCAGTTCCTCTCTAGCGGGGTATAACACCGGGGAGCTGTTTTTT.

The chain uses TRBV19 and TRBJ1-1; D possibly corresponds to TRBD1 (6 bases). The CDR3 length is 13 residues. Germline CDR1 LNHDA, CDR2 SQIVND (reference sequence). V was clipped by 7 bases and J by 0 bases, with 9 bases between them. CDR3 protein: CASTGGLNTEAFF. CDR3 in DNA: TGTGCCAGTACGGGGGGGCTGAACACTGAAGCTTTCTTT. Drawing the rest from reference TRBV19 and TRBJ1-1, the complete variable domain is DGGITQSPKYLFRKEGQNVTLSCEQNLNHDAMYWYRQDPGQGLRLIYYSQIVNDFQKGDIAEGYSVSREKKESFPLTVTSAQKNPTAFYLCASTGGLNTEAFFGQGTRLTVV.

This clone was observed a single time. This sequence joins TRBV9 and TRBJ1-2; TRBD1 might be the D (5 bases). The CDR3 is 13 amino acids. V dropped 0 bases and J dropped 8 bases, with 11 bases sitting between them. Germline CDR1 SGDLS, CDR2 YYNGEE. For the CDR3, the DNA is TGTGCCAGCAGCGTAGTTGGAGGGGAGGGCTACACCTTC. It is translated as CASSVVGGEGYTF.

This sequence joins TRBV4-1 and TRBJ1-4, with D perhaps matching TRBD1 (5 bases). V was cut by 4 bases and J by 13 bases, with 16 bases left in between. This CDR3 spans 13 amino acids. The germline CDR1 and CDR2 sequences are MGHRA and YSYEKL. The CDR3 sequence is CASSPPLRDGLFF. For the CDR3, the DNA is TGCGCCAGCAGCCCACCTCTGCGGGACGGACTGTTTTTT.

The genes are TRBV7-3 and TRBJ2-2; D uncertain. This CDR3 comprises 14 residues. CDR1 and CDR2 (germline): SGHTA, FQGTGA. Trimming shortened V by 7 bases and J by 0 bases, and 9 bases separated the two germline ends. This CDR3 reads CASTPGSNTGELFF. The CDR3 DNA reads as TGTGCCAGCACCCCGGGTTCGAACACCGGGGAGCTGTTTTTT.

The chain combines TRBV5-1 with TRBJ2-2; 7 bases are a match to TRBD1. Per the germline V gene, CDR1 is SGHRS and CDR2 is YFSETQ. The CDR3 runs to 15 residues. Trimming cost V 4 bases and J 7 bases; bases outside gene matches: 10. The CDR3 DNA reads as TGCGCCAGCAGCACTCACAGGGGCGAGGGCGGGGAGCTGTTTTTT. Protein: CASSTHRGEGGELFF.

The rearrangement links TRBV19 to TRBJ1-4, with 10 bases fitting TRBD1. The ends lost 3 bases at V and 5 bases at J; junction bases unmatched: 9. Germline V gene sequence: CDR1 LNHDA, CDR2 SQIVND (reference sequence). The CDR3 loop spans 17 amino acids. CDR3 amino acids: CASSIPGQGPLNEKLFF. The CDR3 nucleotides are TGTGCCAGTAGTATTCCGGGACAGGGGCCCCTAAATGAAAAACTGTTTTTT.

This clone was recorded a few times. The V gene is TRBV7-9, the J gene TRBJ1-2; D call uncertain. Trimming removed 1 base at V and 12 bases at J, with 21 bases between. The CDR3 runs 15 residues. Germline V lookup: CDR1 SEHNR, CDR2 FQNEAQ (reference sequence). The chain's CDR3 is CASSLGPQRRGKHTF. As DNA, the CDR3 is TGTGCCAGCAGCTTAGGCCCACAACGGAGAGGGAAGCACACCTTC.

This chain links TRBV10-1 with TRBJ2-2; D gene unclear. V dropped 3 bases and J dropped 3 bases, with 5 bases sitting between them. Looked up from germline, CDR1 is WNHNN and CDR2 is SYGVQD (reference sequence). The CDR3 has 13 amino acids. As DNA, the CDR3 is TGCGCCAGCAGTGACAGATACACCGGGGAGCTGTTTTTT. Protein product: CASSDRYTGELFF.

This chain links TRBV7-9 with TRBJ2-7; no firm D call. The CDR3 length is 12 residues. Germline V gives CDR1 SEHNR, CDR2 FQNEAQ (reference sequence). The CDR3 spells CSSSLVAEEQYV. CDR3 nucleotide sequence: TGTTCCAGCAGCTTAGTAGCAGAGGAGCAGTACGTC.

The V and J genes are TRBV7-9 and TRBJ2-2, with 7 bases aligning to TRBD1. The CDR3 spans 13 residues. From germline, CDR1 is SEHNR and CDR2 FQNEAQ (reference sequence). Trimming removed 5 bases from V and 6 bases from J; junction bases left unmatched: 3. CDR3 in DNA: TGTGCCAGCAGCACAGGGGTCCCCGGGGAGCTGTTTTTT. This codes for CASSTGVPGELFF.

This clone was seen only a few times. This chain links TRBV18 with TRBJ2-7; 9 bases map to TRBD1. Per the germline V gene, CDR1 is KGHSH and CDR2 is LQKENI. CDR3 size: 13 residues. V shed 6 bases and J 2 bases; nucleotides not matched to a gene: 2. The CDR3 nucleotides are TGTGCCAGCTCGGGACAGGGAGCCTACGAGCAGTACTTC. This encodes CASSGQGAYEQYF.

The chain joins TRBV5-4 to TRBJ1-4; D is ambiguous. This CDR3 is 13 amino acids long. The V and J ends lost 0 bases and 16 bases respectively, with 16 bases between them. CDR1 SGHNT and CDR2 YYREEE come from the germline V gene (reference sequence). The CDR3 reads CASSLVPGKQAFF. In nucleotides, the CDR3 is TGTGCCAGCAGCTTGGTTCCGGGAAAACAAGCGTTTTTT.

This clone was counted a few times. In DNA, the CDR3 is TGCGCCAGCAGCTCGAGGCTAGCGGGAGCCCTGCGGTCGGATACGCAGTATTTT. This encodes CASSSRLAGALRSDTQYF. This chain uses TRBV5-1 with TRBJ2-3; TRBD2 aligns across 10 bases. Unmatched junction bases numbered 16, after V lost 3 bases and J lost 6 bases. This CDR3 comprises 18 residues. Germline CDR1 reads SGHRS; CDR2 reads YFSETQ.